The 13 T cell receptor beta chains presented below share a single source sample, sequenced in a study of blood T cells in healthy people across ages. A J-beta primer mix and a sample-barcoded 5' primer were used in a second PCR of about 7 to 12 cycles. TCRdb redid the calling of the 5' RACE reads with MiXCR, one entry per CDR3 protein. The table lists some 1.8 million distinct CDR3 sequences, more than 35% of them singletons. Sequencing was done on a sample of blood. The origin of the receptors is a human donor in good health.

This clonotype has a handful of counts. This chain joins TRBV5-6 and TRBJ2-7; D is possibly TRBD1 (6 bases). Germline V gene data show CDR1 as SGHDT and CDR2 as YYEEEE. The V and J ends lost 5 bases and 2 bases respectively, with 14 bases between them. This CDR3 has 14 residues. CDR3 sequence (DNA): TGTGCCAGCAGTCGAACAGGGTCACCCTACGAGCAGTACTTC. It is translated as CASSRTGSPYEQYF.

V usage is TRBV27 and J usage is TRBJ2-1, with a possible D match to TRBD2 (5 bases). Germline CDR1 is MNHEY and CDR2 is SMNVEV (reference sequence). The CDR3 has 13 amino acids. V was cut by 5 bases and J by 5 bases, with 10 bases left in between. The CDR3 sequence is CASSADGDNEQFF. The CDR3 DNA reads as TGTGCCAGCAGTGCGGACGGGGACAATGAGCAGTTCTTC.

DNA of the CDR3: TGTGCCAGCAGCCCGAACCAAAGACTAGCCTTGTGGTCGATCGGAGGGACCCAGTACTTC. Its protein is CASSPNQRLALWSIGGTQYF. This chain connects TRBV7-8 to TRBJ2-5, with TRBD2 identical over 7 bases. CDR3 length: 20 amino acids. The trim removed 5 bases at V and 7 bases at J, leaving 28 bases unmatched. Germline CDR1 is SGHVS and CDR2 is FQNEAQ.

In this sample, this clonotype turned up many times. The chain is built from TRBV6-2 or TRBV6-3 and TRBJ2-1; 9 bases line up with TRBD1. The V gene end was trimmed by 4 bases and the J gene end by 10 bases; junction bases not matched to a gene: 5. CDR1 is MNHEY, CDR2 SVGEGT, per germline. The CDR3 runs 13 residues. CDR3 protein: CASSFGTGYEQFF. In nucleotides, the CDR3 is TGTGCCAGCAGTTTCGGGACAGGGTACGAGCAGTTCTTC.

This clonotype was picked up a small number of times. CDR3 amino acids: CAIFRTGYGYTF. In DNA form, the CDR3 reads TGTGCCATCTTCCGGACGGGCTATGGCTACACCTTC. The rearrangement links TRBV6-2 or TRBV6-3 to TRBJ1-2; D ambiguous. CDR1 and CDR2 from the germline V gene are MNHEY and SVGEGT. The CDR3 contains 12 residues. V lost 10 bases and J lost 4, with 13 bases in between.

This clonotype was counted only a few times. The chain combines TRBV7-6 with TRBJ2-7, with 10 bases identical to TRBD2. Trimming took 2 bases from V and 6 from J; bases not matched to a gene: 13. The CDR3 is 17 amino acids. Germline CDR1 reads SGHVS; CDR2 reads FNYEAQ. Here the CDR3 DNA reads TGTGCCAGCAGCTTATCGCTAGCGGGGGCCCCTTCGGTCGAGCAGTACTTC. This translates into CASSLSLAGAPSVEQYF.

In DNA form, the CDR3 reads TGTGCCAGCAGTGAGGGACCCCTTTACGAGCAGTACTTC. Translating it yields CASSEGPLYEQYF. The chain couples TRBV6-1 to TRBJ2-7; D might be TRBD1 or TRBD2, each matching 5 bases. From germline, CDR1 is MNHNS and CDR2 SASEGT. With 3 bases removed from V and 4 bases from J, the gap between germline ends came to 10 bases. This CDR3 comprises 13 residues.

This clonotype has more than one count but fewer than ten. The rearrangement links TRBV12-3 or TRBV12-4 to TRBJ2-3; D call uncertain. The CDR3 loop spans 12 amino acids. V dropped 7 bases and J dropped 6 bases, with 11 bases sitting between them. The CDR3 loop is CASTRTFDTQYF. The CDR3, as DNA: TGTGCCAGCACCAGGACCTTTGATACGCAGTATTTT.

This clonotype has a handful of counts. The chain's CDR3 is CSLGHGLQAFF. CDR3 DNA: TGCAGCCTGGGACACGGACTTCAAGCTTTCTTT. The rearrangement joins TRBV29-1 to TRBJ1-1; tentatively, D is TRBD1 (6 bases). The CDR3 sequence is 11 residues long. Looked up from germline, CDR1 is SQVTM and CDR2 is ANQGSEA. V was pared by 8 bases and J by 9 bases, with 16 bases between.

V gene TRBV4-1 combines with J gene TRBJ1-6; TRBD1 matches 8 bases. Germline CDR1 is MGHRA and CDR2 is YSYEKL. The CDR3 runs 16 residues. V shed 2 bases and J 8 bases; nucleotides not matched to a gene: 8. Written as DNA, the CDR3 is TGCGCCAGCAGCCAAACCCAGGGGGCGGCAGATTCACCCCTCCACTTT. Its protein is CASSQTQGAADSPLHF.

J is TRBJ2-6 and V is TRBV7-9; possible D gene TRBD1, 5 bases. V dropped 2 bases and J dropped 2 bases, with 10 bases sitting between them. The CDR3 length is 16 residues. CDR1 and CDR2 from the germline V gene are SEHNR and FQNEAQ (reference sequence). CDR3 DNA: TGTGCCAGCAGCTTACCCCAGGGAACTGGGGCCAACGTCCTGACTTTC. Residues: CASSLPQGTGANVLTF.

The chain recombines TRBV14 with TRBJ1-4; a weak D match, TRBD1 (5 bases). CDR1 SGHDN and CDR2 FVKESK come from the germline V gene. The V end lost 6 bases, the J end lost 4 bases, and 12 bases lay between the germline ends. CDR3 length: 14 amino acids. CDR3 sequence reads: CASSRGSLNEKLFF. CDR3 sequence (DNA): TGTGCCAGCAGTCGGGGCAGTCTTAATGAAAAACTGTTTTTT.

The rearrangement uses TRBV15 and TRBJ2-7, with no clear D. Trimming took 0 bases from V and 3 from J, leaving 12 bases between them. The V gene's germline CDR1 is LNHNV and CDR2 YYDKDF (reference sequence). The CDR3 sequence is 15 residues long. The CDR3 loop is CATSRDLVTFYEQYF. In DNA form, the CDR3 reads TGTGCCACCAGCAGAGATTTGGTAACTTTCTACGAGCAGTACTTC.